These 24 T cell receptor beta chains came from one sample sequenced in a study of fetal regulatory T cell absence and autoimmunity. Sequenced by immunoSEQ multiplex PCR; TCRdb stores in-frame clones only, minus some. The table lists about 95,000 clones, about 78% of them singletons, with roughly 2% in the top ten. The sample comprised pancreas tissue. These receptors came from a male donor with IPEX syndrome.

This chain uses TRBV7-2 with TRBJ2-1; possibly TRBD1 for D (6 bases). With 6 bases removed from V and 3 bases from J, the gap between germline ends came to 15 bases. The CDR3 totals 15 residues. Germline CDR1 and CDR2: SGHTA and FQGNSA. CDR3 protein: CASSHRVPYYNEQFF. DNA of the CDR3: TGTGCCAGCAGTCACAGGGTCCCTTACTACAATGAGCAGTTCTTC.

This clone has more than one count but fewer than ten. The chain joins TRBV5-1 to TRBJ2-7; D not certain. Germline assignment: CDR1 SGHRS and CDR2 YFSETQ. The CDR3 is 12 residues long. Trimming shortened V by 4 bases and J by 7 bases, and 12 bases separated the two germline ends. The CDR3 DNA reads TGCGCCAGCAGCACCCCAGGAGTAGAGCAGTACTTC. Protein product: CASSTPGVEQYF.

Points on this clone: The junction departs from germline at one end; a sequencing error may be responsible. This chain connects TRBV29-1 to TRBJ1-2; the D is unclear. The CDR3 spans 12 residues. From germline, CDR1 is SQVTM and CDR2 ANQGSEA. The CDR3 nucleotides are TGCAGCGTGGAAGCGGGTTACTATGGCTACACCTTC. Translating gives CSVEAGYYGYTF.

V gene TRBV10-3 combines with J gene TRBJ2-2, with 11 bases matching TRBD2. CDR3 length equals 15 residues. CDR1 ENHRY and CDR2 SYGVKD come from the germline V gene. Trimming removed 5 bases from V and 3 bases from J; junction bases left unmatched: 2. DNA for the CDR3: TGTGCCATCAGTAGTAGCGGGAGGGACACCGGGGAGCTGTTTTTT. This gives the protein CAISSSGRDTGELFF.

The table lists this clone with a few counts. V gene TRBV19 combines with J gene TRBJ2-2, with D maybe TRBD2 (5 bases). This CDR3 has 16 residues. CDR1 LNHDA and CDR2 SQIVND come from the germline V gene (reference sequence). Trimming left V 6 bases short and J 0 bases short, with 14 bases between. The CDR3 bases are TGTGCCAGTAGGTTGGCGGGCCACTCGAACACCGGGGAGCTGTTTTTT. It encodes CASRLAGHSNTGELFF.

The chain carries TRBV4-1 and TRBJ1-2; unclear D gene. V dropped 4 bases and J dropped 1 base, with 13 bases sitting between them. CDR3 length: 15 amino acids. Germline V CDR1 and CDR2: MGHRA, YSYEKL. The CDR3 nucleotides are TGCGCCAGCAGCCCAGAGGAGTTTTATAACTATGGCTACACCTTC. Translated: CASSPEEFYNYGYTF.

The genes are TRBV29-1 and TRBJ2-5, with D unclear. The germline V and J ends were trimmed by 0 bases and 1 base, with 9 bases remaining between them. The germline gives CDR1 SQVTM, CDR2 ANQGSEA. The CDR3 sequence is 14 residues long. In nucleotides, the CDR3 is TGCAGCGTTGAAGAAACGTCGTTCCAAGAGACCCAGTACTTC. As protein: CSVEETSFQETQYF.

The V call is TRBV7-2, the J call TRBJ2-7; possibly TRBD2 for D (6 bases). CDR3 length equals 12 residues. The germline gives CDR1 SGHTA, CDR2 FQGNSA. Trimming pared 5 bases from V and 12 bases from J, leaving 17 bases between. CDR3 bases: TGTGCCAGCAGCCCGGAGTGGGGGGAACCGTACTTC. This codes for CASSPEWGEPYF.

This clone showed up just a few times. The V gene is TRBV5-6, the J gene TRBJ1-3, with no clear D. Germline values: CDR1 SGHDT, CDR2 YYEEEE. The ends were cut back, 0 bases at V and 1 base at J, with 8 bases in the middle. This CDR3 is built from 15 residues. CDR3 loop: CASSLGPISGNTIYF. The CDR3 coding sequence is TGTGCCAGCAGCTTGGGTCCGATTTCTGGAAACACCATATATTTT.

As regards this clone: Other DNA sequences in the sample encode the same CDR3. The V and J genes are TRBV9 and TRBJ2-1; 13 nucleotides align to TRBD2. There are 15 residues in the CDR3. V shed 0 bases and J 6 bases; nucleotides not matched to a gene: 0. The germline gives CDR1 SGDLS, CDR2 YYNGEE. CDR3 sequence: CASSVGTSGGNEQFF. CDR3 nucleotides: TGTGCCAGCAGCGTAGGGACTAGCGGGGGCAATGAGCAGTTCTTC. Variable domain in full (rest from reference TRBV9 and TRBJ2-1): DSGVTQTPKHLITATGQRVTLRCSPRSGDLSVYWYQQSLDQGLQFLIQYYNGEERAKGNILERFSAQQFPDLHSELNLSSLELGDSALYFCASSVGTSGGNEQFFGPGTRLTVL.

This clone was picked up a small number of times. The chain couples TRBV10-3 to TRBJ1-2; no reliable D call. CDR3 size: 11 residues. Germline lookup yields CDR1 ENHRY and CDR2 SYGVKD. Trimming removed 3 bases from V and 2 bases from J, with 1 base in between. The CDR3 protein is CAISDNYGYTF. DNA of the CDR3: TGTGCCATCAGTGACAACTATGGCTACACCTTC.

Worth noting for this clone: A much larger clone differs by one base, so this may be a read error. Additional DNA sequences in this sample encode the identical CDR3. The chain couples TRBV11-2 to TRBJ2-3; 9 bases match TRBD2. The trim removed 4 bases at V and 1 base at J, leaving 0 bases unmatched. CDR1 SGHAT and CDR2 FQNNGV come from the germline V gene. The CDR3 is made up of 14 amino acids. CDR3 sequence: CASSWTSGTDTQYF. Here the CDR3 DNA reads TGTGCCAGCAGCTGGACTAGCGGCACAGATACGCAGTATTTT.

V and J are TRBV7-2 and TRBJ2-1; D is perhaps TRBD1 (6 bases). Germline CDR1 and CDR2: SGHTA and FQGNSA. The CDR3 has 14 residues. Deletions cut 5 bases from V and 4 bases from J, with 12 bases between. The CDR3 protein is CASSPGTLYNEQFF. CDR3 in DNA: TGTGCCAGCAGCCCCGGGACACTATACAATGAGCAGTTCTTC.

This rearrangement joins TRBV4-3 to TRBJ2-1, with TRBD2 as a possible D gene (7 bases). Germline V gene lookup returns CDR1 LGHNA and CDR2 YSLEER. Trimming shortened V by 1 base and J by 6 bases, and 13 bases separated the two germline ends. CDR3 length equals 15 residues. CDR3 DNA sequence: TGCGCCAGCAGCCAAGGAGGGGGGGCCGGCAATGAGCAGTTCTTC. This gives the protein CASSQGGGAGNEQFF.

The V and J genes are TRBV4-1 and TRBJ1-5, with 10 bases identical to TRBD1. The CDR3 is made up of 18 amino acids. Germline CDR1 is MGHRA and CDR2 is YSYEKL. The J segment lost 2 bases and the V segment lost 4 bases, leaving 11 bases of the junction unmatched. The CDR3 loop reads CASSRARQGASGNQPQHF. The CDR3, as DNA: TGCGCCAGCAGCCGCGCCCGACAGGGGGCCTCGGGCAATCAGCCCCAGCATTTT.

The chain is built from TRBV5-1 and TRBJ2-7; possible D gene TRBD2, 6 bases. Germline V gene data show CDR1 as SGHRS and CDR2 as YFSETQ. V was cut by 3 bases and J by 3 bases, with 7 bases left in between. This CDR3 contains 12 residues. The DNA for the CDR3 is TGCGCCAGCAGCTCCGGGGGCTACGAGCAGTACTTC. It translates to CASSSGGYEQYF. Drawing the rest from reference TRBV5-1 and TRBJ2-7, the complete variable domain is KAGVTQTPRYLIKTRGQQVTLSCSPISGHRSVSWYQQTPGQGLQFLFEYFSETQRNKGNFPGRFSGRQFSNSRSEMNVSTLELGDSALYLCASSSGGYEQYFGPGTRLTVT.

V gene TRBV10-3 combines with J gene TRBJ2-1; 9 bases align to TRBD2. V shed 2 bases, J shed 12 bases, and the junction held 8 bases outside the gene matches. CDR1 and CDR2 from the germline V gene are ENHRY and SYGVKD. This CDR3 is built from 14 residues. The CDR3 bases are TGTGCCATCAGTGAGGGCGGGGGGGCGGCCAGGCAGTTCTTC. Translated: CAISEGGGAARQFF.

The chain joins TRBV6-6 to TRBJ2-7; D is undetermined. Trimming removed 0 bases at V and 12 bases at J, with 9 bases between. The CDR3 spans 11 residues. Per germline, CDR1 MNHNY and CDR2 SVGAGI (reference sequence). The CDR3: CASSYSQRAYF. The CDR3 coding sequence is TGTGCCAGCAGTTACTCGCAAAGGGCGTACTTC.

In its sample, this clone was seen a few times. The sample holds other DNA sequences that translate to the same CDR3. This CDR3 is CASSLLGGYGYTF. DNA of the CDR3: TGTGCCAGCAGTTTGTTGGGGGGCTATGGCTACACCTTC. The chain carries TRBV27 and TRBJ1-2; D might be TRBD1 (5 bases). The germline gives CDR1 MNHEY, CDR2 SMNVEV (reference sequence). The V and J ends lost 3 bases and 4 bases respectively, with 9 bases between them. CDR3 size: 13 residues.

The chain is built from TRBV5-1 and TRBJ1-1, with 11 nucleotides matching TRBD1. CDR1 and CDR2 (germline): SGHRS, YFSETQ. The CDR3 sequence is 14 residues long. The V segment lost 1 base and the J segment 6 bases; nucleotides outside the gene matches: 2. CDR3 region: CASSLRTGGAEAFF. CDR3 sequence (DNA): TGCGCCAGCAGCTTGCGGACAGGGGGCGCTGAAGCTTTCTTT.

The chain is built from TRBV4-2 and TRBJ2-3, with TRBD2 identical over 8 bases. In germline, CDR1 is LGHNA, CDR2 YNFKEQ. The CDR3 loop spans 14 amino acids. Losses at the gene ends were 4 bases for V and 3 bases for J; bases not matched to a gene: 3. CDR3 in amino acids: CASSRPSGTDTQYF. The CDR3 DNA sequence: TGTGCCAGCAGCCGGCCTAGCGGGACAGATACGCAGTATTTT.

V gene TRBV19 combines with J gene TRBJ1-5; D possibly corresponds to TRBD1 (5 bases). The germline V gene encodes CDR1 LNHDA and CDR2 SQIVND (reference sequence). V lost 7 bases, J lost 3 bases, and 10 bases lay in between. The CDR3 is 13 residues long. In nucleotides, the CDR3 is TGTGCCAGTACCTCAGGGTTCAATCAGCCCCAGCATTTT. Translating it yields CASTSGFNQPQHF.

The CDR3 is CASSPDRAIAKNIQYF. DNA of the CDR3: TGCGCCAGCAGCCCCGACAGGGCAATAGCCAAAAACATTCAGTACTTC. The V and J genes are TRBV4-3 and TRBJ2-4, with 7 bases identical to TRBD1. The length of the CDR3 is 16 residues. Trimming removed 4 bases from V and 0 bases from J; junction bases left unmatched: 6. Germline CDR1 and CDR2: LGHNA and YSLEER.

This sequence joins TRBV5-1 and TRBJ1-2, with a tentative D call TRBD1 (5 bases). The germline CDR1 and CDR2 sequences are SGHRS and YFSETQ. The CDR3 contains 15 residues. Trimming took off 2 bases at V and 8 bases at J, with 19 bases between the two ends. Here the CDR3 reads CASSFGKGLGDGYTF. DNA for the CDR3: TGCGCCAGCAGCTTCGGGAAGGGATTGGGGGACGGCTACACCTTC.